This T cell receptor beta chain comes out of a study of CD8 T cells in Susac syndrome. V lost 4 bases and J lost 10, with 14 bases in between. Germline V lookup: CDR1 MNHEY, CDR2 SMNVEV (reference sequence). The CDR3 runs 14 residues. Study observations and caveats: By the study's own acknowledgment, its TCR sequencing and HLA analysis included relatively few individuals.

When the RNA was reverse transcribed, random hexamers were used with an input of about 0.45 to 1 ug. It was immunoSEQ multiplex PCR that amplified TCR beta CDR3 across 54 Vbeta and 13 Jbeta. TCRdb reprocessed the immunoSEQ multiplex PCR reads via MiXCR and lists one record per CDR3 protein. The top ten hold approximately 0.13% of the sample, which has over 95,000 distinct CDR3 sequences, about 93% seen once. Of note for this clonotype: Its antigen is still unknown.

Sequences were obtained from CD4+ T cells from PBMCs. The chain joins TRBV27 to TRBJ1-6; D unclear. The source of this sequence is a human donor in good health. CDR3 sequence: CASSWNSGTSPLHF. CDR3 DNA: TGTGCCAGCAGTTGGAACAGCGGAACATCACCCCTCCACTTT.